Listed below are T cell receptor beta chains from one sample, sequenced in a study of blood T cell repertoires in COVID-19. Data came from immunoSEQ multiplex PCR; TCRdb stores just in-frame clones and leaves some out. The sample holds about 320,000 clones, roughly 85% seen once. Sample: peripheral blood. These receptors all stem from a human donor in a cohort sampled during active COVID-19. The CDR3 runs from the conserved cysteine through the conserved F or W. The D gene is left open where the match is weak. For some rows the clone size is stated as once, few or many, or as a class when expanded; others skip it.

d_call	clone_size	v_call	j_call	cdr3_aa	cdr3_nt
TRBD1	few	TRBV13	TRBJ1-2	CASSSPRTGKNSGGYTF	TGTGCCAGCAGCTCCCCAAGGACAGGAAAAAATTCGGGTGGCTACACCTTC
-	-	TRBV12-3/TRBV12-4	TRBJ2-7	CASSFSVSYEQYF	TGTGCCAGCAGTTTCAGCGTCTCCTACGAGCAGTACTTC
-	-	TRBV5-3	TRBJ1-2	CARSPGNNYGYTF	TGTGCCAGAAGCCCAGGGAATAACTATGGCTACACCTTC
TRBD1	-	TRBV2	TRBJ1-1	CASRPGQGSILLNTEAFF	TGTGCCAGCCGCCCGGGACAGGGATCCATTCTCCTGAACACTGAAGCTTTCTTT
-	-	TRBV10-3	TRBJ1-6	CAISGTGGSYNSPLHF	TGTGCCATCAGTGGGACGGGAGGATCCTATAATTCACCCCTCCACTTT
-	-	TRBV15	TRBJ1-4	CATSRDPVPLLLF	TGTGCCACCAGCAGAGATCCCGTCCCACTTCTCCTTTTT
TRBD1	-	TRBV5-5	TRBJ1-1	CASSGSTGGRTEAFF	TGTGCCAGCAGCGGAAGCACAGGGGGACGGACAGAAGCTTTCTTT
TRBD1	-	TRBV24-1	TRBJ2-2	CATSKDGTGLPGELFF	TGTGCCACTTCGAAGGATGGGACAGGGCTTCCCGGGGAGCTGTTTTTT
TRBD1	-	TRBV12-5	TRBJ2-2	CASGSRGRDTGELFF	TGTGCTAGTGGTTCCAGGGGGCGCGACACCGGGGAGCTGTTTTTT
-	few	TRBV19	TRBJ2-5	CASSPLRGKGETQYF	TGTGCCAGTAGTCCCCTCCGGGGGAAAGGAGAGACCCAGTACTTC
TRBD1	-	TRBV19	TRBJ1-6	CASSIYLSYRDRLNSPLHF	TGTGCCAGTAGTATTTATTTGTCCTACCGGGACAGGCTTAATTCACCCCTCCACTTT
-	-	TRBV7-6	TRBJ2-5	CASSLGSTVRETQYF	TGTGCCAGCAGCTTAGGGTCCACAGTCAGGGAGACCCAGTACTTC
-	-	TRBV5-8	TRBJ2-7	CASSLSTYEQYF	TGTGCCAGCAGCTTGTCAACCTACGAGCAGTACTTC
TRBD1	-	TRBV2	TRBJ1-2	CASSGPGTGNYGYTF	TGTGCCAGCAGCGGTCCCGGGACAGGGAACTATGGCTACACCTTC
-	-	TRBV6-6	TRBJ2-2	CASRTPTGTNTGELFF	TGTGCCAGCAGAACGCCGACAGGAACGAACACCGGGGAGCTGTTTTTT
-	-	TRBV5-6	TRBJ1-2	CASSLKAGFYGYTF	TGTGCCAGCAGCTTGAAGGCGGGCTTCTATGGCTACACCTTC
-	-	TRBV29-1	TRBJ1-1	CSVCLTGNTEAFF	TGCAGCGTTTGCCTCACAGGGAACACTGAAGCTTTCTTT
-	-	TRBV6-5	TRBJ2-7	CASRGSDWSLWEQYF	TGTGCCAGCAGAGGATCGGACTGGTCCCTATGGGAGCAGTACTTC
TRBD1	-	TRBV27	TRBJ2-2	CASSENRGLNTGELFF	TGTGCCAGCAGTGAAAACAGGGGTCTGAACACCGGGGAGCTGTTTTTT
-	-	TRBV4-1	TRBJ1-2	CASSQAIITSRGYTF	TGCGCCAGCAGCCAAGCGATCATAACCTCCAGGGGCTACACCTTC
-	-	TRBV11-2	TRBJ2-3	CASSQDRGAISDTQYF	TGTGCCAGCAGCCAAGACCGGGGGGCGATTTCAGATACGCAGTATTTT